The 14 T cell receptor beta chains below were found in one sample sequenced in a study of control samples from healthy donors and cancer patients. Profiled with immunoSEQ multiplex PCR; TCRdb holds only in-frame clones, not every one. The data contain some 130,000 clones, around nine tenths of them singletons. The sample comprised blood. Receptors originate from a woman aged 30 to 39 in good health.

The CDR3 DNA is TGTGCCAGCAGCTTGCCAGGGGGCCGGGCATACAATGAGCAGTTCTTC. This encodes CASSLPGGRAYNEQFF. This sequence joins TRBV7-2 and TRBJ2-1, with TRBD1 matching 8 bases. The CDR3 totals 16 residues. The V gene's germline CDR1 is SGHTA and CDR2 FQGNSA. The ends lost 3 bases at V and 4 bases at J; junction bases unmatched: 8.

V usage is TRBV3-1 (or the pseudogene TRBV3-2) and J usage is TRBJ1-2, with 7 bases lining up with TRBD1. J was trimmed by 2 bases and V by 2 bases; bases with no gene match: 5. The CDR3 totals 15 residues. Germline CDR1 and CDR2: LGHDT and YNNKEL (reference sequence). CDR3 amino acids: CASSQSGQDNYGYTF. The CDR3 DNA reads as TGTGCCAGCAGCCAAAGCGGACAGGACAACTATGGCTACACCTTC.

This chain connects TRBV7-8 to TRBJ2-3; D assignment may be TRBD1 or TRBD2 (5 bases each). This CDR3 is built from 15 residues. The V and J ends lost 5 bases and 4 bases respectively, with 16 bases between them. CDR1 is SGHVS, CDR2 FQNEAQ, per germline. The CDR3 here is CASSQEGSFADTQYF. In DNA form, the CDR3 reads TGTGCCAGCAGCCAAGAGGGGAGTTTTGCAGATACGCAGTATTTT.

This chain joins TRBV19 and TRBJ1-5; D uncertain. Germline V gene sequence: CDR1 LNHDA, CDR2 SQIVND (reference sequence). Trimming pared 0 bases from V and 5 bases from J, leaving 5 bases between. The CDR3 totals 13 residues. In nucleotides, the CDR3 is TGTGCCAGTAGTATAGACCGGGATCAGCCCCAGCATTTT. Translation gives CASSIDRDQPQHF.

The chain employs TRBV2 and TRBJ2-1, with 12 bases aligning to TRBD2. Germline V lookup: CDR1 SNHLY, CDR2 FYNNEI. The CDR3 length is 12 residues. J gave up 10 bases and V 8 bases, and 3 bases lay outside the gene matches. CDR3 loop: CASGGLAGEQFF. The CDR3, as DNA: TGTGCCAGCGGTGGACTAGCGGGAGAGCAGTTCTTC. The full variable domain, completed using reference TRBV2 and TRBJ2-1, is EPEVTQTPSHQVTQMGQEVILRCVPISNHLYFYWYRQILGQKVEFLVSFYNNEISEKSEIFDDQFSVERPDGSNFTLKIRSTKLEDSAMYFCASGGLAGEQFFGPGTRLTVL.

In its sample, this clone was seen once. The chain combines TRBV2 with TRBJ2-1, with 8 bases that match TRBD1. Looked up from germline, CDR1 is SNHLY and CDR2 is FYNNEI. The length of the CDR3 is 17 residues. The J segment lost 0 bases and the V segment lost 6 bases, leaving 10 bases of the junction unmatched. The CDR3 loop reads CASSPRTGLSSYNEQFF. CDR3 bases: TGTGCCAGCAGCCCCCGGACAGGGCTCAGCTCCTACAATGAGCAGTTCTTC.

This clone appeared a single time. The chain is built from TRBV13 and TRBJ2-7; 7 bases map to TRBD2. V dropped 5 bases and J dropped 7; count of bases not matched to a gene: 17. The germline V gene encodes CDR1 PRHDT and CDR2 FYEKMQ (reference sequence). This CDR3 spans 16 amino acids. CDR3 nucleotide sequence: TGTGCCAGCAGCGCCGCGGACGGGGCGGGAGTGGGGGAGCAGTACTTC. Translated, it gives CASSAADGAGVGEQYF.

The CDR3 protein is CATSEWLGRGTGELFF. The CDR3 nucleotides read TGTGCCACCAGTGAGTGGCTTGGCCGGGGGACCGGGGAGCTGTTTTTT. The chain joins TRBV24-1 to TRBJ2-2, with D perhaps matching TRBD2 (6 bases). Trimming shortened V by 4 bases and J by 5 bases, and 16 bases separated the two germline ends. Looked up from germline, CDR1 is KGHDR and CDR2 is SFDVKD. CDR3 length: 16 amino acids.

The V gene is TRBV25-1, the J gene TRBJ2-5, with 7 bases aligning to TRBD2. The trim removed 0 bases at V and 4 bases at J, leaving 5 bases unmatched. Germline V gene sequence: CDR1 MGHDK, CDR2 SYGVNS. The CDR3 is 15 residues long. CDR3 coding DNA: TGTGCCAGCAGTGAATATATGGCGGGAGCAGAGACCCAGTACTTC. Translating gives CASSEYMAGAETQYF.

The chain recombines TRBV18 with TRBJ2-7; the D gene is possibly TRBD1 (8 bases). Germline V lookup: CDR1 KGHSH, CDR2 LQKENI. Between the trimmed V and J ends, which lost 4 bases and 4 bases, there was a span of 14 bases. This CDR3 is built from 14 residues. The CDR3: CASSLTGGEYEQYF. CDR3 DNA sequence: TGTGCCAGCTCACTAACAGGGGGGGAATACGAGCAGTACTTC.

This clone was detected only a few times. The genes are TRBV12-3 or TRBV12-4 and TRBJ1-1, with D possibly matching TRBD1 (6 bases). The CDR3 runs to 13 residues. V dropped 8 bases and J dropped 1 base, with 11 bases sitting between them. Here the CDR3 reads CASGIGGNTEAFF. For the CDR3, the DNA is TGTGCCAGCGGCATAGGGGGGAACACTGAAGCTTTCTTT.

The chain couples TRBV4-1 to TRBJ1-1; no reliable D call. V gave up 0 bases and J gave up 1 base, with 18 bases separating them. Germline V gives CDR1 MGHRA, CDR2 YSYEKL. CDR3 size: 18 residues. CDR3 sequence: CASSQDPRARVTNTEAFF. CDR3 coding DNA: TGCGCCAGCAGCCAAGATCCCCGGGCTCGGGTGACGAACACTGAAGCTTTCTTT.

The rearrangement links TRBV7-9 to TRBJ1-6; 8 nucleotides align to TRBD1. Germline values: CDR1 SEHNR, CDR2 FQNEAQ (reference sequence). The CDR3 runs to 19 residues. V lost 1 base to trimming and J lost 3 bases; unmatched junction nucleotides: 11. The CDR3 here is CASSLGCGIGQGYNSPLHF. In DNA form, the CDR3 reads TGTGCCAGCAGCTTAGGGTGTGGCATTGGACAGGGCTATAATTCACCCCTCCACTTT.

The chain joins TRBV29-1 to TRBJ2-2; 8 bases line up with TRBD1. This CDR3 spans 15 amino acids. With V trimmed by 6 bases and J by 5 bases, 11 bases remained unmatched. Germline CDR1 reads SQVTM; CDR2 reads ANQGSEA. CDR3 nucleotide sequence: TGCAGCGTGGTAGGAACAGGGGGTGATACCGGGGAGCTGTTTTTT. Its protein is CSVVGTGGDTGELFF.